This T cell receptor beta chain was captured in a study of blood T cell repertoires in COVID-19. This clone was observed a few times. In the original analysis: Nucleated cell number was recorded as an estimate derived from reference gene primer amplification. Repertoires were generated with immunoSEQ multiplex PCR, while TCRdb's copy carries only in-frame clones and drops some. Clone size and V and J calls were adopted from that table, with D and trimming inferred from the DNA. The sample records around 300,000 clones, roughly 90% being singletons. The sample comprised peripheral blood. The clonotype comes from a woman aged 30 to 39 with active or convalescent COVID-19.

The CDR3 nucleotides are TGTGCCAGTAGTACCCACAGGGATTCACCCCTCCACTTT. Translating gives CASSTHRDSPLHF. This rearrangement joins TRBV19 to TRBJ1-6; D might be TRBD1 (6 bases). The germline V and J ends were trimmed by 4 bases and 8 bases, with 9 bases remaining between them. Germline-derived CDR1 and CDR2 are LNHDA and SQIVND (reference sequence). This CDR3 has 13 residues.